This T cell receptor (beta chain) was sequenced during a study of beta chain features in type 1 diabetes. Germline lookup yields CDR1 SGHNT and CDR2 YYREEE (reference sequence). Trimming took off 1 base at V and 2 bases at J, with 9 bases between the two ends. This CDR3 comprises 14 residues. All of the isolated RNA was reverse transcribed, so expressed TCRB transcripts were sequenced. The assay was immunoSEQ multiplex PCR, and TCRdb's table has in-frame clones only and misses some. The profile shows some 410,000 clones, approximately 15% of them singletons. The source is a man aged 25 to 40 in good health. The V gene is TRBV5-4, the J gene TRBJ2-5; D not certain. The sequencing input was naive CD4+ T cells from blood. CDR3 in DNA: TGTGCCAGCAGCTTGTTCTCAGCGCAAGAGACCCAGTACTTC. Protein product: CASSLFSAQETQYF.